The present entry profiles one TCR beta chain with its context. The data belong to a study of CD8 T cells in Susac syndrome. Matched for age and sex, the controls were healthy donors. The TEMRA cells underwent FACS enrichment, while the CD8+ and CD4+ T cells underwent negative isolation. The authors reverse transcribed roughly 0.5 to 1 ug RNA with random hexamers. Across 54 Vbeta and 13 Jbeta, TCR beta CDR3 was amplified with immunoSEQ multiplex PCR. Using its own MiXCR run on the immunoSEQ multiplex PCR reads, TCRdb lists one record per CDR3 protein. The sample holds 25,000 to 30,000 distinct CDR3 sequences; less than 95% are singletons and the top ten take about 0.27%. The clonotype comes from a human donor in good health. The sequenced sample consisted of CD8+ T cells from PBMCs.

CDR3 bases: TGTGCCAGCAGCGCCCCAGGACCAGCCTTAGGGACCTACAATGAGCAGTTCTTC. It is translated as CASSAPGPALGTYNEQFF. The chain uses TRBV9 and TRBJ2-1; the D is unclear. This CDR3 spans 18 amino acids. V was clipped by 3 bases and J by 2 bases, with 21 bases between them. Germline lookup yields CDR1 SGDLS and CDR2 YYNGEE.